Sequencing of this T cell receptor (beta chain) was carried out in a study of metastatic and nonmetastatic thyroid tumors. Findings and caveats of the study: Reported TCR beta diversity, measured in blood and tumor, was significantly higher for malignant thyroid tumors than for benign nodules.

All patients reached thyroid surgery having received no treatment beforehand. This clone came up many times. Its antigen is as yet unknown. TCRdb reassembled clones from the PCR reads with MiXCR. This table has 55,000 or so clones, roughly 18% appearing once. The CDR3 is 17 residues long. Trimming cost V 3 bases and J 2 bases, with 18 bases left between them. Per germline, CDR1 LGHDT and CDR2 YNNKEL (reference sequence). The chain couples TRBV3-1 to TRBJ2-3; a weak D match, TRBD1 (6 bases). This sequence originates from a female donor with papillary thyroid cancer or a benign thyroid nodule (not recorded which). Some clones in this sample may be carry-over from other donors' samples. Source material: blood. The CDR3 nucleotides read TGTGCCAGCAGCCACCTACAGGGTACGGCCTACACAGATACGCAGTATTTT. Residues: CASSHLQGTAYTDTQYF.